These 21 T cell receptor beta chains came from one sample sequenced in a study of T cells in Graves' hyperthyroidism and ophthalmopathy. Template material for amplifying TCR beta CDR3 regions consisted of RNA transcripts. The study used the HTBI primer set for a first-round RT-PCR of the TCR CDR3. TCRdb processed the multiplex PCR reads anew with MiXCR; each CDR3 protein has one entry. The sample shows 550,000 to 800,000 distinct CDR3 sequences, about 15% of them seen only once. Sequenced: blood. The receptors were sampled from a young man with Graves' hyperthyroidism.

V is TRBV19 and J is TRBJ1-1; no definite D call. Germline-derived CDR1 and CDR2 are LNHDA and SQIVND (reference sequence). V lost 7 bases, J lost 1 base, and 7 bases lay in between. The CDR3 loop spans 12 amino acids. CDR3 in amino acids: CASTRGNTEAFF. CDR3 coding DNA: TGTGCCAGTACACGAGGGAACACTGAAGCTTTCTTT.

A few counts support this clonotype. This rearrangement joins TRBV9 to TRBJ2-7; TRBD1 agrees at 10 bases. The CDR3 sequence is 14 residues long. Looked up from germline, CDR1 is SGDLS and CDR2 is YYNGEE. The V and J ends lost 7 bases and 7 bases, in that order; junction bases with no gene match: 11. CDR3 sequence (DNA): TGTGCCAGCGGGGGGACCGGGACAGGGGAAGAGCAGTACTTC. This encodes CASGGTGTGEEQYF.

The V gene is TRBV5-1, the J gene TRBJ1-1, with 9 nucleotides matching TRBD1. Germline lookup yields CDR1 SGHRS and CDR2 YFSETQ. This CDR3 has 16 amino acids. V was pared by 5 bases and J by 3 bases, with 11 bases of the junction left unmatched. The CDR3 here is CASRPIPGQGYTEAFF. CDR3 nucleotide sequence: TGCGCCAGCAGGCCTATCCCGGGACAGGGCTACACTGAAGCTTTCTTT.

This clonotype showed up many times. V gene TRBV12-3 or TRBV12-4 combines with J gene TRBJ2-3, with TRBD2 matching 9 bases. This CDR3 spans 15 amino acids. V lost 6 bases to trimming and J lost 0 bases; unmatched junction nucleotides: 4. In DNA, the CDR3 is TGTGCCAGCAGGACCACTAGCGGGAGCACAGATACGCAGTATTTT. This translates into CASRTTSGSTDTQYF.

The genes are TRBV29-1 and TRBJ2-6, with 11 bases fitting TRBD2. The ends lost 6 bases at V and 0 bases at J; junction bases unmatched: 4. This CDR3 spans 16 amino acids. Germline CDR1 SQVTM, CDR2 ANQGSEA. The CDR3 reads CSVGLAGISGANVLTF. In DNA, the CDR3 is TGCAGCGTCGGACTAGCGGGTATCTCTGGGGCCAACGTCCTGACTTTC. Full variable domain (rest looked up from reference TRBV29-1 and TRBJ2-6): SAVISQKPSRDICQRGTSLTIQCQVDSQVTMMFWYRQQPGQSLTLIATANQGSEATYESGFVIDKFPISRPNLTFSTLTVSNMSPEDSSIYLCSVGLAGISGANVLTFGAGSRLTVL.

This clonotype was observed a handful of times. This chain links TRBV11-1 with TRBJ1-1, with D unresolved. The germline V and J ends were trimmed by 5 bases and 4 bases, with 8 bases remaining between them. This CDR3 spans 12 amino acids. The germline CDR1 and CDR2 sequences are SGHAT and FQDESV (reference sequence). CDR3 sequence: CASSAAVTEAFF. CDR3 bases: TGTGCCAGCAGCGCGGCGGTCACTGAAGCTTTCTTT.

This clonotype has at least ten counts. This rearrangement joins TRBV20-1 to TRBJ2-7; weak D call: TRBD2 (5 bases). The ends were cut back, 3 bases at V and 3 bases at J, with 15 bases in the middle. This CDR3 spans 14 amino acids. Germline V lookup: CDR1 DFQATT, CDR2 SNEGSKA (reference sequence). CDR3 DNA: TGCAGTGCTAGCGAACCCCTAGCTTTCTACGAGCAGTACTTC. As protein: CSASEPLAFYEQYF.

The chain uses TRBV2 and TRBJ1-2, with 7 bases that match TRBD1. Germline V gives CDR1 SNHLY, CDR2 FYNNEI. The CDR3 extends over 15 amino acids. The trim removed 1 base at V and 7 bases at J, leaving 9 bases unmatched. CDR3 sequence: CASSEVDRRLIGYTF. For the CDR3, the DNA is TGTGCCAGCAGTGAAGTGGACAGGCGACTCATTGGCTACACCTTC.

This rearrangement joins TRBV15 to TRBJ2-1, with D possibly being TRBD1 (5 bases). V lost 3 bases to trimming and J lost 9 bases, with 18 bases between them. CDR3 length equals 15 residues. The germline CDR1 and CDR2 sequences are LNHNV and YYDKDF (reference sequence). CDR3 loop: CATSSSQGLEFEQFF. As DNA, the CDR3 is TGTGCCACCAGCAGCTCCCAGGGTCTGGAGTTTGAGCAGTTCTTC.

This clonotype was counted ten times or more. The chain links TRBV27 to TRBJ2-1, with 12 bases aligning to TRBD2. The V gene's germline CDR1 is MNHEY and CDR2 SMNVEV (reference sequence). This CDR3 comprises 17 residues. V was pared by 7 bases and J by 1 base, with 8 bases of the junction left unmatched. The DNA for the CDR3 is TGTGCCAGCACACTAGCGGGAGGCCGGCGATCCTACAATGAGCAGTTCTTC. This sequence encodes CASTLAGGRRSYNEQFF.

This clonotype appeared a few times. The V and J genes are TRBV29-1 and TRBJ2-3; 9 bases are a match to TRBD2. Per germline, CDR1 SQVTM and CDR2 ANQGSEA. V gave up 6 bases and J gave up 4 bases; unmatched junction bases: 2. This CDR3 has 12 residues. CDR3 sequence reads: CSVTSGSDTQYF. The CDR3 DNA sequence: TGCAGCGTGACTAGCGGATCAGATACGCAGTATTTT.

The chain has TRBV7-2 and TRBJ1-5, with D maybe TRBD1 (6 bases). Trimming stripped 5 bases from V and 6 bases from J, with 20 bases between. The CDR3 sequence is 16 residues long. Germline lookup yields CDR1 SGHTA and CDR2 FQGNSA. Here the CDR3 DNA reads TGTGCCAGCAGCGGATACCTTACAGGGCTAGGTCAGCCCCAGCATTTT. Amino acid sequence: CASSGYLTGLGQPQHF.

This clonotype was counted between two and nine times. CDR3 loop: CASSQDIGTAYEQYF. CDR3 sequence (DNA): TGTGCCAGCAGCCAAGATATCGGGACAGCCTACGAGCAGTACTTC. This sequence joins TRBV3-1 and TRBJ2-7; TRBD1 matches 7 bases. The CDR3 consists of 15 residues. Trimming took 0 bases from V and 2 from J; bases not matched to a gene: 4. CDR1 and CDR2 from the germline V gene are LGHDT and YNNKEL (reference sequence).

V and J are TRBV4-3 and TRBJ2-1; the D is unclear. Looked up from germline, CDR1 is LGHNA and CDR2 is YSLEER. This CDR3 is 17 amino acids long. With 3 bases removed from V and 0 bases from J, the gap between germline ends came to 15 bases. CDR3 coding DNA: TGCGCCAGCAGCCACCATCTGACGATGAGCTCCTACAATGAGCAGTTCTTC. Its protein product is CASSHHLTMSSYNEQFF.

The table lists this clonotype with many counts. This chain links TRBV7-2 with TRBJ1-6, with a weak D call TRBD1 (6 bases). V lost 5 bases and J 7 bases, leaving 15 bases between the germline ends. The CDR3 totals 15 residues. Germline CDR1 is SGHTA and CDR2 is FQGNSA. CDR3 nucleotide sequence: TGTGCCAGCAGCCCCGGGGGGCGAGGCAATTCACCCCTCCACTTT. Translated: CASSPGGRGNSPLHF.

The rearrangement links TRBV12-3 or TRBV12-4 to TRBJ2-1; the match to TRBD2 covers 10 bases. V shed 6 bases and J 2 bases; nucleotides not matched to a gene: 7. The CDR3 extends over 16 amino acids. The CDR3 reads CASRGAGTSAYNEQFF. The CDR3, as DNA: TGTGCCAGCAGGGGAGCCGGGACTAGCGCCTACAATGAGCAGTTCTTC.

This clonotype was observed a few times. The gene calls are TRBV2 and TRBJ2-2; D uncertain. The germline V and J ends were trimmed by 4 bases and 4 bases, with 13 bases remaining between them. In germline, CDR1 is SNHLY, CDR2 FYNNEI. The CDR3 runs to 15 residues. This CDR3 is CASSVVMPSTGELFF. The CDR3 nucleotides are TGTGCCAGCAGTGTGGTCATGCCTTCCACCGGGGAGCTGTTTTTT. The full variable domain, completed using reference TRBV2 and TRBJ2-2, is EPEVTQTPSHQVTQMGQEVILRCVPISNHLYFYWYRQILGQKVEFLVSFYNNEISEKSEIFDDQFSVERPDGSNFTLKIRSTKLEDSAMYFCASSVVMPSTGELFFGEGSRLTVL.

The sample holds a few counts of this clonotype. The rearrangement links TRBV10-3 to TRBJ2-1, with TRBD2 as a possible D gene (6 bases). Trimming shortened V by 8 bases and J by 9 bases, and 11 bases separated the two germline ends. The CDR3 has 11 amino acids. Per germline, CDR1 ENHRY and CDR2 SYGVKD. CDR3 in amino acids: CAILVGGEQFF. The CDR3 DNA is TGTGCCATCCTAGTCGGGGGTGAGCAGTTCTTC.

This clonotype has only a few counts. This sequence joins TRBV13 and TRBJ1-4, with unresolved D. CDR3 length equals 14 residues. Trimming pared 3 bases from V and 0 bases from J, leaving 5 bases between. The germline CDR1 and CDR2 sequences are PRHDT and FYEKMQ (reference sequence). The CDR3 coding sequence is TGTGCCAGCAGCTTGTCAACAACTAATGAAAAACTGTTTTTT. This codes for CASSLSTTNEKLFF. Filled out from reference TRBV13 and TRBJ1-4, the complete variable domain reads AAGVIQSPRHLIKEKRETATLKCYPIPRHDTVYWYQQGPGQDPQFLISFYEKMQSDKGSIPDRFSAQQFSDYHSELNMSSLELGDSALYFCASSLSTTNEKLFFGSGTQLSVL.

The chain employs TRBV5-5 and TRBJ2-2; 10 bases fit TRBD1. In germline, CDR1 is SGHKS, CDR2 YYEKEE (reference sequence). V shed 4 bases, J shed 4 bases, and the junction held 10 bases outside the gene matches. The CDR3 spans 17 residues. This CDR3 is CASSKHPGQGTTGELFF. CDR3 DNA sequence: TGTGCCAGCAGCAAGCATCCGGGACAGGGGACCACCGGGGAGCTGTTTTTT.

V and J are TRBV11-2 and TRBJ1-1, with D hard to call. The V gene's germline CDR1 is SGHAT and CDR2 FQNNGV. This CDR3 region has 12 residues. V shed 7 bases and J shed 4 bases, with 10 bases lying between them. As DNA, the CDR3 is TGTGCCAGCACCACCATGGCCACTGAAGCTTTCTTT. Amino acids: CASTTMATEAFF.